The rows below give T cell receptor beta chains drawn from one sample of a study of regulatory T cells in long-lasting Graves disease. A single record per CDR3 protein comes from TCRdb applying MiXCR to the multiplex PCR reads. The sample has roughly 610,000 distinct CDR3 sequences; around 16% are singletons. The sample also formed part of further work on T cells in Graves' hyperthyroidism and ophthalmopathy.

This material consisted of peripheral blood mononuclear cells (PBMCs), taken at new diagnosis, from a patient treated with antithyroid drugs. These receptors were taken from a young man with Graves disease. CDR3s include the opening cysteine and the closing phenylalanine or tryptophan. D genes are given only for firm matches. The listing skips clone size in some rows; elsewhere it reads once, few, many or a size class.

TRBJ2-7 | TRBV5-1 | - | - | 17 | CASSLATMGGGQYEQYF | TGCGCCAGCAGCTTGGCCACGATGGGGGGCGGTCAGTACGAGCAGTACTTC
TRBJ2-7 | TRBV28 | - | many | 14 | CASRRGPLPYEQYF | TGTGCCAGCCGCCGTGGGCCTTTACCCTACGAGCAGTACTTC
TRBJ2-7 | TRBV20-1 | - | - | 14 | CSAYKGVYSYEQYF | TGCAGTGCTTACAAGGGGGTTTACTCCTACGAGCAGTACTTC
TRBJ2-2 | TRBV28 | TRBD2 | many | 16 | CASSSGLAGVTGELFF | TGTGCCAGCAGTTCCGGACTAGCGGGAGTTACCGGGGAGCTGTTTTTT
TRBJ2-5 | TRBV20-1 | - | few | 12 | CSGYPVQETQYF | TGCAGTGGGTACCCGGTCCAAGAGACCCAGTACTTC
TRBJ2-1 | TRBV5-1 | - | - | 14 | CASSLGSTSNEQFF | TGCGCCAGCAGCTTGGGGTCCACTAGTAATGAGCAGTTCTTC
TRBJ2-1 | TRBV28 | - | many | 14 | CASSRETSANEQFF | TGTGCCAGCAGTCGGGAGACTAGTGCCAATGAGCAGTTCTTC
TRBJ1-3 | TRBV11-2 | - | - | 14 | CASSPTDPGHTIYF | TGTGCCAGCAGCCCGACAGACCCCGGTCACACCATATATTTT
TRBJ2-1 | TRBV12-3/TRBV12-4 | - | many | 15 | CASRWGSRGYNEQFF | TGTGCCAGCCGCTGGGGGAGTAGGGGCTACAATGAGCAGTTCTTC
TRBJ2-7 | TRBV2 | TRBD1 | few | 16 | CASSNSPGTGLYEQYF | TGTGCCAGCAGTAATTCCCCCGGGACAGGGCTCTACGAGCAGTACTTC
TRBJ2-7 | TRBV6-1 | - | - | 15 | CASTPSGGNPYEQYF | TGTGCCAGCACCCCGAGTGGAGGGAACCCCTACGAGCAGTACTTC
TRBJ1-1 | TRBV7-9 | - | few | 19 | CASSLEGRSSVQGNTEAFF | TGTGCCAGCAGCTTAGAGGGACGCAGTTCGGTACAGGGGAACACTGAAGCTTTCTTT
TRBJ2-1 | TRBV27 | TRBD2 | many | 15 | CASSLSGGRAVEQFF | TGTGCCAGCAGTTTATCTGGCGGGAGGGCGGTTGAGCAGTTCTTC
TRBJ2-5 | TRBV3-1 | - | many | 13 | CASNAQGGWTQYF | TGTGCCAGCAACGCACAGGGTGGATGGACCCAGTACTTC
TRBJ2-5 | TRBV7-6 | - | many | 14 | CASSLEVARETQYF | TGTGCCAGCAGCTTAGAGGTAGCGCGAGAGACCCAGTACTTC
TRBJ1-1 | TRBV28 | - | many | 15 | CASSLGQVRGTEAFF | TGTGCCAGCAGTTTAGGGCAGGTACGAGGGACTGAAGCTTTCTTT
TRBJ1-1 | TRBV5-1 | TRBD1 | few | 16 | CASSLGTAVYDTEAFF | TGCGCCAGCAGCTTAGGGACAGCCGTCTATGACACTGAAGCTTTCTTT
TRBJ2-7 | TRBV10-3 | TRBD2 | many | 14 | CAIRASGSSYEQYF | TGTGCCATCAGAGCTAGCGGGAGCTCCTACGAGCAGTACTTC
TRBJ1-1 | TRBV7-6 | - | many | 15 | CASSPWGGKNTEAFF | TGTGCCAGCAGCCCTTGGGGGGGGAAGAACACTGAAGCTTTCTTT
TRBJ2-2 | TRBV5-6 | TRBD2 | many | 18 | CASSLGLAGGRVTGELFF | TGTGCCAGCAGCTTAGGACTAGCGGGAGGGCGCGTCACCGGGGAGCTGTTTTTT
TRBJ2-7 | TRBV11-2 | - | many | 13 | CASSPTLPYEQYF | TGTGCCAGCAGCCCCACACTCCCTTACGAGCAGTACTTC
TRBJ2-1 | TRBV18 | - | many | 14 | CASSPRFTLEEQFF | TGTGCCAGCTCACCACGTTTTACCCTCGAGGAGCAGTTCTTC
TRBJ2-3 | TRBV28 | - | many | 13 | CASTLGQTDTQYF | TGTGCCAGCACCCTAGGACAGACAGATACGCAGTATTTT
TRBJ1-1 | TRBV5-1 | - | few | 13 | CASSTRGNTEAFF | TGCGCCAGCAGCACCCGGGGCAACACTGAAGCTTTCTTT
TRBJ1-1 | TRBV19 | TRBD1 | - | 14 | CASTKRGQGTEAFF | TGTGCCAGTACCAAAAGGGGACAGGGTACTGAAGCTTTCTTT
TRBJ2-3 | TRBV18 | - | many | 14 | CASSLLAATDTQYF | TGTGCCAGCTCGCTACTAGCAGCCACAGATACGCAGTATTTT
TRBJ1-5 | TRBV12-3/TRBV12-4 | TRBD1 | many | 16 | CASSSSDRLSNQPQHF | TGTGCCAGCAGTTCCTCGGACAGGCTTAGCAATCAGCCCCAGCATTTT
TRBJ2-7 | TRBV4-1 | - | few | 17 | CASSQDSAGLSGYEQYF | TGCGCCAGCAGCCAAGATTCGGCGGGACTCTCGGGTTACGAGCAGTACTTC
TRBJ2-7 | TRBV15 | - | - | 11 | CATSRPREQYF | TGTGCCACCAGCAGGCCCCGCGAGCAGTACTTC
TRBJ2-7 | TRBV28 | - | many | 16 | CASIARQAPLSYEQYF | TGTGCCAGCATAGCTCGGCAGGCGCCCCTCTCCTACGAGCAGTACTTC
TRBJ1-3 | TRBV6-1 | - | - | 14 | CATTVYSVGNTIYF | TGTGCCACTACGGTTTACTCTGTGGGAAACACCATATATTTT
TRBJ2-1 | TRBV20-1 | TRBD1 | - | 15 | CSARDSGTGRNEQFF | TGCAGTGCTAGAGATTCGGGGACAGGGAGAAATGAGCAGTTCTTC
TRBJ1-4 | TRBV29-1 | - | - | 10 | CSVVGEKLFF | TGCAGCGTTGTAGGTGAAAAACTGTTTTTT
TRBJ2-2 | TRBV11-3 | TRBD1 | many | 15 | CASSLMKQGSGELFF | TGTGCCAGCAGCTTAATGAAACAGGGGTCGGGGGAGCTGTTTTTT
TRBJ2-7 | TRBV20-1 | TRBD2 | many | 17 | CSAREGLAGGRAYEQYF | TGCAGTGCTAGAGAGGGACTAGCGGGAGGTAGGGCCTACGAGCAGTACTTC
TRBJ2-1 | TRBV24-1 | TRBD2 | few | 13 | CATSDTSGRSKFF | TGTGCCACCAGTGATACTAGCGGGAGATCAAAGTTCTTC
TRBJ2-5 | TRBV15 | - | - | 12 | CATSLSPETQYF | TGTGCCACCAGCTTGAGCCCAGAGACCCAGTACTTC
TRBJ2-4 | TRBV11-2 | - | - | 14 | CASTNKIAKNIQYF | TGTGCCAGCACTAATAAGATAGCCAAAAACATTCAGTACTTC
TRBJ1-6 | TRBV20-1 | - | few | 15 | CSARDRTAGDSPLHF | TGCAGTGCTAGAGACAGGACAGCGGGAGATTCACCCCTCCACTTT
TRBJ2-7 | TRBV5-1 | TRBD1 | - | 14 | CASSPDRQAYEQYF | TGCGCCAGCAGCCCGGACAGGCAAGCCTACGAGCAGTACTTC
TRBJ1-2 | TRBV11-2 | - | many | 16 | CASSPLRGRTNYGYTF | TGTGCCAGCAGCCCCCTGAGGGGACGGACTAACTATGGCTACACCTTC
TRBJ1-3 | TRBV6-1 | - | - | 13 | CASARYSGNTIYF | TGTGCCAGCGCGCGGTACTCTGGAAACACCATATATTTT
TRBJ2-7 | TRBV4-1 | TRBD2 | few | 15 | CASSQVGLAPYEQYF | TGCGCCAGCAGCCAAGTGGGACTAGCGCCTTACGAGCAGTACTTC
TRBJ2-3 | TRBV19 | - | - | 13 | CASSIDRGDTQYF | TGTGCCAGTAGTATAGATCGGGGAGATACGCAGTATTTT
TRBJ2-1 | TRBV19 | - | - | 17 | CASSIGYRRDSYNEQFF | TGTGCCAGTAGTATAGGATACAGGCGAGACTCCTACAATGAGCAGTTCTTC
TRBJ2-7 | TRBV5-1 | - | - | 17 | CASSTIPGTELSYEQYF | TGCGCCAGCAGCACCATACCCGGGACTGAGCTTTCCTACGAGCAGTACTTC
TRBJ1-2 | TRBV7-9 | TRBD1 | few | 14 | CASSRDRESYGYTF | TGTGCCAGCAGCCGCGACAGGGAAAGTTATGGCTACACCTTC
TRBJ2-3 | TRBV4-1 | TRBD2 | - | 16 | CASSQGRGSSTDTQYF | TGCGCCAGCAGCCAAGGGCGGGGGTCTAGCACAGATACGCAGTATTTT
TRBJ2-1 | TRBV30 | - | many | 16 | CAWSTPLGGTDNEQFF | TGTGCCTGGAGTACCCCCCTTGGGGGAACCGACAATGAGCAGTTCTTC
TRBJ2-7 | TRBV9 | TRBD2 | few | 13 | CASTRGETDEQYF | TGTGCCAGCACCCGGGGGGAAACCGACGAGCAGTACTTT
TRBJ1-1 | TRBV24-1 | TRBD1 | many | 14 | CATSSTGGVSEAFF | TGTGCCACCAGCTCTACAGGGGGCGTTTCCGAAGCTTTCTTT
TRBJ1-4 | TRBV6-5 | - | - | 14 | CASSYEATNEKLFF | TGTGCCAGCAGTTACGAAGCAACTAATGAAAAACTGTTTTTT
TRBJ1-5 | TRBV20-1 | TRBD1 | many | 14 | CSAREGQVGQPQHF | TGCAGTGCTAGAGAGGGACAGGTTGGTCAGCCCCAGCATTTT
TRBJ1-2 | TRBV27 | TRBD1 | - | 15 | CASTNGPGQGSGYTF | TGTGCCAGCACCAATGGACCGGGACAGGGATCTGGCTACACCTTC
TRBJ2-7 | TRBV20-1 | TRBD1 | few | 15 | CSALSRDRGGYEQYF | TGCAGTGCTTTATCCCGGGACAGGGGGGGCTACGAGCAGTACTTC
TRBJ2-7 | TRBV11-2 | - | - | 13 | CASSGPGADEQYF | TGTGCCAGCAGCGGACCAGGGGCTGATGAGCAGTACTTC
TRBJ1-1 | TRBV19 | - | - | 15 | CASSIESQGGTEAFF | TGTGCCAGTAGTATAGAGTCACAGGGCGGCACTGAAGCTTTCTTT
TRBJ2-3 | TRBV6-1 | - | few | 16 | CASSPSRVASTDTQYF | TGTGCCAGCAGTCCGTCCCGAGTAGCTAGCACAGATACGCAGTATTTT
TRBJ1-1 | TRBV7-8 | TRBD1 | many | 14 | CASSGGDRGTEAFF | TGTGCCAGCAGCGGGGGGGACAGGGGGACTGAAGCTTTCTTT